The 17 T cell receptor beta chains in this list originate from one sample, sequenced in a study of blood T cells in healthy people across ages. A second PCR of 7 to 11 cycles used a sample-barcoded 5' primer and a J-beta primer mix. TCRdb ran MiXCR on the 5' RACE reads and lists one entry per CDR3 protein. The sample carries nearly 1 million distinct CDR3 sequences, roughly half recorded once. The specimen was blood. These TCRs come from a woman aged 55-69 years in good health.

The chain combines TRBV4-2 with TRBJ2-1; 11 bases fit TRBD1. The CDR3 runs 16 residues. The ends lost 3 bases at V and 8 bases at J; junction bases unmatched: 9. Germline lookup yields CDR1 LGHNA and CDR2 YNFKEQ. CDR3 nucleotides: TGTGCCAGCAGCCAGGGACAGGGGGATTCCGCTCATGAGCAGTTCTTC. Encoded protein: CASSQGQGDSAHEQFF.

This chain connects TRBV14 to TRBJ2-3; D might be TRBD2 (5 bases). V lost 4 bases and J 5 bases, leaving 10 bases between the germline ends. The CDR3 contains 13 residues. Germline V gene lookup returns CDR1 SGHDN and CDR2 FVKESK. The CDR3 DNA reads TGTGCCAGCAGCCGCCGGGGTATAGATACGCAGTATTTT. This gives the protein CASSRRGIDTQYF.

Note on this clonotype: The junction departs from germline at one end; a sequencing error may be responsible. The CDR3 bases are TGTGCCAGCAGGAGGGACACCAACTATGGCCACACCTTC. Translated, it gives CASRRDTNYGHTF. The V and J genes are TRBV2 and TRBJ1-2; tentative D call: TRBD1 (6 bases). CDR3 length equals 13 residues. Germline V gene data show CDR1 as SNHLY and CDR2 as FYNNEI.

The rearrangement uses TRBV10-3 and TRBJ2-3, with D perhaps matching TRBD2 (6 bases). V lost 1 base and J 0 bases, leaving 8 bases between the germline ends. The CDR3 is made up of 15 amino acids. In germline, CDR1 is ENHRY, CDR2 SYGVKD. The CDR3 loop reads CAISEWGLSTDTQYF. In nucleotides, the CDR3 is TGTGCCATCAGTGAGTGGGGACTTAGCACAGATACGCAGTATTTT.

The chain joins TRBV2 to TRBJ2-3; no firm D call. There are 12 residues in the CDR3. Germline V gene data show CDR1 as SNHLY and CDR2 as FYNNEI. V lost 5 bases, J lost 4 bases, and 7 bases lay in between. The DNA of the CDR3 is TGTGCCAGCAGTCGTATTGCAGATACGCAGTATTTT. Residues: CASSRIADTQYF.

This chain joins TRBV20-1 and TRBJ2-5; the D gene is possibly TRBD1 (5 bases). The CDR3 is made up of 10 amino acids. From germline, CDR1 is DFQATT and CDR2 SNEGSKA (reference sequence). CDR3 bases: TGCAGCGTCAAGGGGGAGACCCAGTACTTC. It specifies CSVKGETQYF.

The gene calls are TRBV20-1 and TRBJ2-3; D gene uncertain. The CDR3 has 12 amino acids. Germline V gives CDR1 DFQATT, CDR2 SNEGSKA (reference sequence). V lost 7 bases, J lost 1 base, and 9 bases lay in between. Here the CDR3 DNA reads TGCAGTGTGGCGCGCCGCACAGATACGCAGTATTTT. Translating gives CSVARRTDTQYF.

The chain carries TRBV10-3 and TRBJ2-7; 8 bases are a match to TRBD1. Germline-derived CDR1 and CDR2 are ENHRY and SYGVKD. CDR3 length: 15 residues. The trim removed 4 bases at V and 4 bases at J, leaving 9 bases unmatched. The CDR3 DNA sequence: TGTGCCATCAGTGGTAGGACAGGGCTATCTTACGAGCAGTACTTC. Translating gives CAISGRTGLSYEQYF.

This clonotype was counted only a few times. The rearrangement links TRBV7-8 to TRBJ2-3, with 8 bases aligning to TRBD2. The germline V gene encodes CDR1 SGHVS and CDR2 FQNEAQ. With V trimmed by 3 bases and J by 1 base, 3 bases remained unmatched. This CDR3 is built from 15 residues. CDR3 DNA sequence: TGTGCCAGCAGCTTCTTTAGCGGGGGCACAGATACGCAGTATTTT. Amino acid sequence: CASSFFSGGTDTQYF.

The chain is built from TRBV2 and TRBJ2-1; D tentatively fits TRBD1 or TRBD2 (5 bases each). The V end lost 3 bases, the J end lost 12 bases, and 15 bases lay between the germline ends. The CDR3 loop spans 13 amino acids. CDR1 is SNHLY, CDR2 FYNNEI, per germline. The CDR3 DNA reads TGTGCCAGCAGTGATGGGACCGGGGATACGCAGTTCTTC. Translating gives CASSDGTGDTQFF.

This clonotype appeared a few times. V gene TRBV11-2 combines with J gene TRBJ2-7; D is unclear. V lost 5 bases to trimming and J lost 2 bases, with 10 bases between them. In germline, CDR1 is SGHAT, CDR2 FQNNGV. The CDR3 is 13 residues long. The CDR3 here is CASSGNRPYEQYF. For the CDR3, the DNA is TGTGCCAGCAGCGGGAATAGGCCCTACGAGCAGTACTTC.

The gene calls are TRBV30 and TRBJ2-5; D remains unclear. Trimming removed 1 base from V and 0 bases from J, with 9 bases in between. The germline V gene has CDR1 GTSNPN and CDR2 SVGIG (reference sequence). There are 14 residues in the CDR3. This CDR3 reads CAWSGTENQETQYF. For the CDR3, the DNA is TGTGCCTGGAGTGGTACAGAGAACCAAGAGACCCAGTACTTC.

V gene TRBV12-3 or TRBV12-4 combines with J gene TRBJ1-4, with D unresolved. Trimming stripped 1 base from V and 3 bases from J, with 15 bases between. This CDR3 is 17 amino acids long. CDR3: CASSLVGPGMSNEKLFF. Here the CDR3 DNA reads TGTGCCAGCAGTTTAGTCGGGCCGGGGATGTCTAATGAAAAACTGTTTTTT.

This clonotype was seen at least ten times. The chain couples TRBV4-1 to TRBJ2-7, with 7 bases that match TRBD1. The J segment lost 6 bases and the V segment lost 1 base, leaving 9 bases of the junction unmatched. The CDR3 spans 15 residues. Per the germline V gene, CDR1 is MGHRA and CDR2 is YSYEKL. The CDR3 DNA follows: TGCGCCAGCAGCCAAGCTCCGGGACAGTCCCTCGAGCAGTACTTC. Translating it yields CASSQAPGQSLEQYF.

This clonotype was picked up a small number of times. The rearrangement links TRBV7-9 to TRBJ2-7; D unresolved. CDR3 length: 11 amino acids. Trimming stripped 4 bases from V and 5 bases from J, with 6 bases between. Per the germline V gene, CDR1 is SEHNR and CDR2 is FQNEAQ (reference sequence). The chain's CDR3 is CASSSTHEQYF. CDR3 sequence (DNA): TGTGCCAGCAGCTCTACACACGAGCAGTACTTC.

This clonotype was counted between two and nine times. This chain links TRBV5-1 with TRBJ2-7; 7 bases align to TRBD1. V shed 4 bases, J shed 7 bases, and the junction held 8 bases outside the gene matches. Germline CDR1 reads SGHRS; CDR2 reads YFSETQ. This CDR3 is built from 13 residues. The CDR3 DNA reads TGCGCCAGCAGCCCGGGACAGTCGTGGGAGCAGTACTTC. Translated: CASSPGQSWEQYF.

This clonotype appeared a few times. This chain connects TRBV5-1 to TRBJ2-3; the D gene could be TRBD1 or TRBD2 (5 bases each). This CDR3 contains 16 residues. CDR1 SGHRS and CDR2 YFSETQ come from the germline V gene. Trimming stripped 0 bases from V and 3 bases from J, with 14 bases between. CDR3 sequence reads: CASSLVGDHTTDTQYF. The CDR3 coding sequence is TGCGCCAGCAGCTTGGTTGGGGACCACACAACAGATACGCAGTATTTT.